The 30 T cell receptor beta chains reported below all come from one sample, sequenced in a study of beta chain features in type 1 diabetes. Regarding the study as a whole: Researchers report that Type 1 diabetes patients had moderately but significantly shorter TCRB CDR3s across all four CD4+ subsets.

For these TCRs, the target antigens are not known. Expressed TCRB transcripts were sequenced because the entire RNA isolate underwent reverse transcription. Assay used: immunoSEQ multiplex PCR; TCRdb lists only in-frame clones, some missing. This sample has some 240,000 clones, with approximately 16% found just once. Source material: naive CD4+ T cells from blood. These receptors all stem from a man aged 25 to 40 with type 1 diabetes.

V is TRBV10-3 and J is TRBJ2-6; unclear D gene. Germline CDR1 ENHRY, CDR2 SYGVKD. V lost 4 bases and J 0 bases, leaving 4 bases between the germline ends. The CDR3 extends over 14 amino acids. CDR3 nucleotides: TGTGCCATCAGTGCCAGCTCTGGGGCCAACGTCCTGACTTTC. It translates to CAISASSGANVLTF.

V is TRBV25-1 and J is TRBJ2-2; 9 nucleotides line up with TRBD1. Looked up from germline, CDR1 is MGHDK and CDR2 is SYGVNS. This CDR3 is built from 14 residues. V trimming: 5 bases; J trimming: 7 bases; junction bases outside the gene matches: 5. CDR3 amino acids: CASSKRQGDGELFF. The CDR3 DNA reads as TGTGCCAGCAGTAAGCGACAGGGGGACGGGGAGCTGTTTTTT.

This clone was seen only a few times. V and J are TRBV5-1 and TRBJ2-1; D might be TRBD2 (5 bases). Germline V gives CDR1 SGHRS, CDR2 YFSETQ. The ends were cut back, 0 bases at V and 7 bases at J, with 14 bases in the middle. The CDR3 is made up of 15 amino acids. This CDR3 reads CASSLVPGGDNEQFF. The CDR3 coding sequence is TGCGCCAGCAGCTTGGTCCCTGGAGGAGATAATGAGCAGTTCTTC.

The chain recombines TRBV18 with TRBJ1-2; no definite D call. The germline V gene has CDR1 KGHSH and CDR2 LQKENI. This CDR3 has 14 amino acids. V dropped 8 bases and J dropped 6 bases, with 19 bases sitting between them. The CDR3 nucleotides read TGTGCCAGCGCGCGCGCTTCACACGCGAATGGCTACACCTTC. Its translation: CASARASHANGYTF.

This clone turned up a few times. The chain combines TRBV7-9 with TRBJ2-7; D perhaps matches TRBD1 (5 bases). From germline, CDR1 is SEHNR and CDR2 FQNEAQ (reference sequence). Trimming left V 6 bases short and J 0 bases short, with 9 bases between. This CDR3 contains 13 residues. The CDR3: CASRVQGSYEQYF. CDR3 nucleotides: TGTGCCAGCAGGGTCCAGGGCTCCTACGAGCAGTACTTC.

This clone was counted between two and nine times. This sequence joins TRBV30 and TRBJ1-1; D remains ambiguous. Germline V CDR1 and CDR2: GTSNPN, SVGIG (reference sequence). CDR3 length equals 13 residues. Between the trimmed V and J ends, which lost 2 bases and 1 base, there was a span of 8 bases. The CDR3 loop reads CAWSLTANTEAFF. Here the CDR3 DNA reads TGTGCCTGGAGTCTAACAGCGAACACTGAAGCTTTCTTT.

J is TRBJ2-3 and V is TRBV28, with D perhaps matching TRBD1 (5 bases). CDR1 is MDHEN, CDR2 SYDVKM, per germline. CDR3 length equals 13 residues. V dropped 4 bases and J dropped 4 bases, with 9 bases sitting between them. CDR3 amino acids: CASSSQQADTQYF. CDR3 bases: TGTGCCAGCAGTTCTCAACAGGCAGATACGCAGTATTTT.

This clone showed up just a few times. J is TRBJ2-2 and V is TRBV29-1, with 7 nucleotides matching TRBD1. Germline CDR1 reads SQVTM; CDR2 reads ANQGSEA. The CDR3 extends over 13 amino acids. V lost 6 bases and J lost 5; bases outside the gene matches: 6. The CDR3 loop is CSVQRQGTGELFF. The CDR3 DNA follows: TGCAGCGTCCAAAGACAGGGAACCGGGGAGCTGTTTTTT.

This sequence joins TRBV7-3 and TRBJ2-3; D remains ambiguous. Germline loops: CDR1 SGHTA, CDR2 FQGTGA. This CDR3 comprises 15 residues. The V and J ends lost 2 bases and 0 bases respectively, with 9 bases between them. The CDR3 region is CASSLDPASTDTQYF. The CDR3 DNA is TGTGCCAGCAGCTTAGATCCGGCTAGCACAGATACGCAGTATTTT.

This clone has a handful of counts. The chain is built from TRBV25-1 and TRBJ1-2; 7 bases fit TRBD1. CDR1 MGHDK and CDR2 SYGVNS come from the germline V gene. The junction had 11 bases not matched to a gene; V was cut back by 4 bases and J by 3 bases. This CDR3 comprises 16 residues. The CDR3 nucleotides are TGTGCCAGCAGTGGCCCACAGGGGACGTCTTACTATGGCTACACCTTC. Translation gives CASSGPQGTSYYGYTF.

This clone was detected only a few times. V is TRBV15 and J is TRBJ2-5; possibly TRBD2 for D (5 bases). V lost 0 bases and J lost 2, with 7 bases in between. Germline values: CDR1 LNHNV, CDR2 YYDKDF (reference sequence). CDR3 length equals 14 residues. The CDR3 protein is CATSRDRGQETQYF. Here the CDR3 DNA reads TGTGCCACCAGCAGAGATCGGGGTCAAGAGACCCAGTACTTC.

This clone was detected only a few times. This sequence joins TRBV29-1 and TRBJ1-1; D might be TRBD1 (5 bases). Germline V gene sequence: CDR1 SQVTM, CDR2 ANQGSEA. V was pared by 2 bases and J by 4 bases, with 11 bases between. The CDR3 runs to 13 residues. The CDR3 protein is CSVESRASTEAFF. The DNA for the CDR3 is TGCAGCGTTGAAAGCAGGGCGAGCACTGAAGCTTTCTTT. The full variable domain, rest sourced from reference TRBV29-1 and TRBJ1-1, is SAVISQKPSRDICQRGTSLTIQCQVDSQVTMMFWYRQQPGQSLTLIATANQGSEATYESGFVIDKFPISRPNLTFSTLTVSNMSPEDSSIYLCSVESRASTEAFFGQGTRLTVV.

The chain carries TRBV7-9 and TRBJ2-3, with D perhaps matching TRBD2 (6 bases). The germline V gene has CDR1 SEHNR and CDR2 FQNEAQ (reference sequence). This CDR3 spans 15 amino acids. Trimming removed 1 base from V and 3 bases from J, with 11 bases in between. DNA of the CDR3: TGTGCCAGCAGCTTAGGCTTAGGACTAACAGATACGCAGTATTTT. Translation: CASSLGLGLTDTQYF.

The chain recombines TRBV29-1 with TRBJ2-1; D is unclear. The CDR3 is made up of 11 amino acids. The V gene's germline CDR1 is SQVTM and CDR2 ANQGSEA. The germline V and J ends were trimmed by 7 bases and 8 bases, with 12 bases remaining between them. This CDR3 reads CSGHRVDEQFF. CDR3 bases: TGCAGCGGGCACAGAGTGGATGAGCAGTTCTTC.

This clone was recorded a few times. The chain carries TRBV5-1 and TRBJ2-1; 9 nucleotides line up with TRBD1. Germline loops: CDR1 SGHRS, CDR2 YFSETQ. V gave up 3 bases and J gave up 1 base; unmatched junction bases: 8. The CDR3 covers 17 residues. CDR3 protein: CASSYPGTGTSYNEQFF. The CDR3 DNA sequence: TGCGCCAGCAGCTACCCCGGGACAGGGACATCCTACAATGAGCAGTTCTTC.

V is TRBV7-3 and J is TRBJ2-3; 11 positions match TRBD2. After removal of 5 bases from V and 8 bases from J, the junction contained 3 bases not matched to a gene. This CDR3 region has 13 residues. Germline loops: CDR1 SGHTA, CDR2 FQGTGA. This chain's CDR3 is CASSGTSGSTQYF. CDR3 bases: TGTGCCAGCAGCGGGACTAGCGGAAGTACGCAGTATTTT.

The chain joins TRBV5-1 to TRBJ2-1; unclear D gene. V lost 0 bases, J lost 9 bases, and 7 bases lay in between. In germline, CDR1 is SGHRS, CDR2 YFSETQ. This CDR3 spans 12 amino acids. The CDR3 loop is CASSLAVGEQFF. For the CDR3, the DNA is TGCGCCAGCAGCTTGGCGGTTGGTGAGCAGTTCTTC. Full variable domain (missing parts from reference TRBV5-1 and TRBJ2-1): KAGVTQTPRYLIKTRGQQVTLSCSPISGHRSVSWYQQTPGQGLQFLFEYFSETQRNKGNFPGRFSGRQFSNSRSEMNVSTLELGDSALYLCASSLAVGEQFFGPGTRLTVL.

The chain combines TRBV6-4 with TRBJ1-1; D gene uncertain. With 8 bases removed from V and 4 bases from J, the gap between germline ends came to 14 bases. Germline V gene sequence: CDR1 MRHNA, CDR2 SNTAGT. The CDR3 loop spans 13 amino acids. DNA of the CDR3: TGTGCCAGCTCCCCTGAGGGAGGCACTGAAGCTTTCTTT. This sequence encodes CASSPEGGTEAFF.

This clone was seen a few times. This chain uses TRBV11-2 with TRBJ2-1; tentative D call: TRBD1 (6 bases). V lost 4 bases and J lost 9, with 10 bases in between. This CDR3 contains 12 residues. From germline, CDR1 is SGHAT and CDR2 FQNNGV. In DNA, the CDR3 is TGTGCCAGCAGCTCCAGGGGTGGTGAGCAGTTCTTC. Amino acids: CASSSRGGEQFF.

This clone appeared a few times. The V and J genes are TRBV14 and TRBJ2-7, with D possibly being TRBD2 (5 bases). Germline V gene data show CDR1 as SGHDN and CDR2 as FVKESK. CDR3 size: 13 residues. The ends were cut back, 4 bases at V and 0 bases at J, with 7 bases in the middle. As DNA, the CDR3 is TGTGCCAGCAGCCCCAGCGGCTCCTACGAGCAGTACTTC. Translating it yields CASSPSGSYEQYF.

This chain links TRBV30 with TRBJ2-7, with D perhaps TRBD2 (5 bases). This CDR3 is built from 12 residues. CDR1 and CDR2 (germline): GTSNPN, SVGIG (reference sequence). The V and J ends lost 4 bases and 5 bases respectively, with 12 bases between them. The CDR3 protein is CAWIGGGHEQYF. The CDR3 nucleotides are TGTGCCTGGATAGGAGGTGGGCACGAGCAGTACTTC.

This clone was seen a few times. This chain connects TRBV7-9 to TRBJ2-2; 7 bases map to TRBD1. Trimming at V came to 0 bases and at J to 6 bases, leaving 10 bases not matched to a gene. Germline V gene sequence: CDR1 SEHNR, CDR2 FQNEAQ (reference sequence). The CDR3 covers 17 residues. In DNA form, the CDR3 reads TGTGCCAGCAGCTTAGCCAGGGGGATCAGTCCAGCCGGGGAGCTGTTTTTT. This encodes CASSLARGISPAGELFF. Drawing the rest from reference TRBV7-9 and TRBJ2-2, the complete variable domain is DTGVSQNPRHKITKRGQNVTFRCDPISEHNRLYWYRQTLGQGPEFLTYFQNEAQLEKSRLLSDRFSAERPKGSFSTLEIQRTEQGDSAMYLCASSLARGISPAGELFFGEGSRLTVL.

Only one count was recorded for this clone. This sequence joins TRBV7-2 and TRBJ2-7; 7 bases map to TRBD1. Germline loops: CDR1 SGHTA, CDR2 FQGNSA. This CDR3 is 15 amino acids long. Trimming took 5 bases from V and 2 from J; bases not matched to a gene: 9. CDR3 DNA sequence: TGTGCCAGCAGCGAGACCTGGGACAGCACCTACGAGCAGTACTTC. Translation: CASSETWDSTYEQYF.

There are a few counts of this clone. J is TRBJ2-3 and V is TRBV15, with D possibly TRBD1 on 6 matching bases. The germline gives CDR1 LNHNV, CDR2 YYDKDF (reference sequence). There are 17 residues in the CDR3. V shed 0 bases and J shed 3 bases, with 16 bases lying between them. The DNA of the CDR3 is TGTGCCACCAGCAGAGACCCAAGGGGGAGTGGAACAGATACGCAGTATTTT. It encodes CATSRDPRGSGTDTQYF.

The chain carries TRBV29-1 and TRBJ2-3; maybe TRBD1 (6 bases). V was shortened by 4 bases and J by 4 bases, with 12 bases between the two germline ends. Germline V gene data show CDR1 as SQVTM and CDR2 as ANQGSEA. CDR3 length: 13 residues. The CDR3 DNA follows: TGCAGCGTTGTAGGGGGTGTTGCAGATACGCAGTATTTT. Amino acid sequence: CSVVGGVADTQYF.

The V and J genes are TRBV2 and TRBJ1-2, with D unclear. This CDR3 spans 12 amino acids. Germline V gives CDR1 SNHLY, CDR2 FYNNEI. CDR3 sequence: CAGRSQNYGYTF. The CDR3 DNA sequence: TGTGCTGGGCGGTCACAGAACTATGGCTACACCTTC.

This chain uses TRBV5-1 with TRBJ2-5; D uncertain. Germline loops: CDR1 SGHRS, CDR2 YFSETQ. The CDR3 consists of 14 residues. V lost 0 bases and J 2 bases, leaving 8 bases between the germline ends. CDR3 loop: CASSLGQRQETQYF. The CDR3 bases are TGCGCCAGCAGCTTGGGGCAGAGGCAAGAGACCCAGTACTTC.

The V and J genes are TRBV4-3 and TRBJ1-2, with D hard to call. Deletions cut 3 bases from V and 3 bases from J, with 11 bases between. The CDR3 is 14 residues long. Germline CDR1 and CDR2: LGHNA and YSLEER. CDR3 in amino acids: CASSQIGSYYGYTF. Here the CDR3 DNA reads TGCGCCAGCAGCCAGATCGGGAGTTACTATGGCTACACCTTC.

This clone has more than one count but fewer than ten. CDR3 sequence reads: CASSITKNTEAFF. The CDR3 coding sequence is TGTGCCAGTAGTATCACCAAGAACACTGAAGCTTTCTTT. The chain joins TRBV19 to TRBJ1-1; no reliable D call. CDR3 length: 13 residues. The ends were cut back, 3 bases at V and 1 base at J, with 6 bases in the middle. Per the germline V gene, CDR1 is LNHDA and CDR2 is SQIVND (reference sequence).

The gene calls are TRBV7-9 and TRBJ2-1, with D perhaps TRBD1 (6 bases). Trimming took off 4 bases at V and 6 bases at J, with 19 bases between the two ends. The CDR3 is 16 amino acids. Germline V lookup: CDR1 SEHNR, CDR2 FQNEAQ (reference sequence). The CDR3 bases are TGTGCCAGCAGCTCGAAACAGGGTATTTTCCTCAATGAGCAGTTCTTC. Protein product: CASSSKQGIFLNEQFF.